Shown below are 10 T cell receptor beta chains from a single sample sequenced in a study of T cells expressing NK-cell markers. TCRdb re-called the 5' RACE reads and catalogs CDR3 proteins one per entry, DNA excluded. Its clone listing holds a few hundred thousand distinct CDR3 sequences. The material sequenced was blood T cells: a sorted CD56 or NKG2C T cell subset, CD4+ or CD8+ T cells, or bulk PBMC T cells (not recorded which). All receptors derive from a man between 18 and 69 years old in good health.

The V gene is TRBV2, the J gene TRBJ2-3; TCRdb calls TRBD2, which cannot be checked without DNA. The V gene's germline CDR1 is SNHLY and CDR2 FYNNEI. The CDR3 has 16 residues. CDR3 loop: CASSERAGHHTDTQYF.

This chain connects TRBV5-1 to TRBJ2-1; TCRdb gives TRBD2 as the D gene, but with no DNA this cannot be confirmed. CDR1 and CDR2 (germline): SGHRS, YFSETQ. The CDR3 is made up of 16 amino acids. CDR3 region: CASSPKAGMTYNEQFF.

The chain recombines TRBV2 with TRBJ1-1. This CDR3 is built from 12 residues. Germline V CDR1 and CDR2: SNHLY, FYNNEI. CDR3 sequence reads: CASSNSVTEAFF.

V is TRBV23-1 and J is TRBJ2-1; TCRdb designates TRBD1, a call that cannot be tested without DNA. TRBV23-1 is sorted into the ORF group, with uncertain function. This CDR3 has 13 amino acids. The CDR3 sequence: CASNPGGYNEQFF.

This rearrangement joins TRBV25-1 to TRBJ2-5; TCRdb picks TRBD2, but there is no DNA to check that call. Per the germline V gene, CDR1 is MGHDK and CDR2 is SYGVNS. This CDR3 region has 21 residues. CDR3 sequence reads: CASSASLTTSGGALVKETQYF.

This chain connects TRBV7-2 to TRBJ2-1; TCRdb lists TRBD2, though no DNA is available to test this call. CDR1 is SGHTA, CDR2 FQGNSA, per germline. CDR3 length: 15 amino acids. The CDR3 protein is CASSLDGLQYNEQFF.

The chain couples TRBV6-1 to TRBJ1-2; TCRdb picks TRBD1, but there is no DNA to check that call. The germline V gene encodes CDR1 MNHNS and CDR2 SASEGT. The CDR3 length is 15 residues. This CDR3 is CASSEDQGGRFGYTF.

CDR3: CASSQGGALVLDTQYF. This chain links TRBV4-2 with TRBJ2-3; checking the TCRdb D call of TRBD1 is not possible without DNA. The CDR3 runs to 16 residues. Germline loops: CDR1 LGHNA, CDR2 YNFKEQ.

The chain recombines TRBV24-1 with TRBJ1-5; the D gene TCRdb calls, TRBD1, cannot be checked with no DNA. Per germline, CDR1 KGHDR and CDR2 SFDVKD. This CDR3 contains 12 residues. CDR3: CATGPGTGVLHF.

The chain couples TRBV28 to TRBJ2-7; without DNA, the TCRdb call of TRBD2 cannot be checked. This CDR3 region has 15 residues. Looked up from germline, CDR1 is MDHEN and CDR2 is SYDVKM. CDR3: CASSFWTIPSYEQYF.